Listed below are T cell receptor beta chains from one sample, sequenced in a study of T cells in Graves' hyperthyroidism and ophthalmopathy. MiXCR was run by TCRdb on the multiplex PCR reads, yielding one entry per CDR3 protein. The profile shows around 210,000 distinct CDR3 sequences, around a sixth of them singletons. The sequencing input was blood. The source is a woman aged 50 to 60 with Graves' hyperthyroidism. Each CDR3 is given with its conserved first and last residue. The order of the fields is clone size, J gene, D gene, CDR3 length, V gene, CDR3 protein, CDR3 DNA. A D gene is named only where the DNA matches it firmly. Clone size is given for some rows only: seen once, a few or many times, or a class if the clone is expanded.

>many|TRBJ2-1|TRBD2|17|TRBV27
CASSLRPLASGNNEQFF
TGTGCCAGCAGTCTCCGCCCACTGGCTAGCGGGAACAATGAGCAGTTCTTC
>many|TRBJ2-5|TRBD1|13|TRBV29-1
CSVYHRGQETQYF
TGCAGCGTTTATCACAGGGGACAAGAGACCCAGTACTTC
>many|TRBJ1-1|NA|12|TRBV7-8
CASSLERSEAFF
TGTGCCAGCAGCTTAGAACGTTCTGAAGCTTTCTTT
>many|TRBJ2-7|TRBD1|15|TRBV27
CASSLGTGRIYEQYF
TGTGCCAGCAGTTTGGGGACAGGGAGGATTTACGAGCAGTACTTC
>many|TRBJ1-5|TRBD1|17|TRBV28
CASQMAQGAFGNQPQHF
TGTGCCAGCCAGATGGCGCAGGGGGCTTTTGGCAATCAGCCCCAGCATTTT
>many|TRBJ2-7|NA|14|TRBV11-2
CASSGAGDTYEQYF
TGTGCCAGCAGCGGGGCAGGGGATACCTACGAGCAGTACTTC
>many|TRBJ2-7|NA|13|TRBV20-1
CSARLARPYEQYF
TGCAGTGCTAGACTAGCGAGACCCTACGAGCAGTACTTC
>NA|TRBJ1-2|NA|17|TRBV25-1
CASRERRARRINYGYTF
TGTGCCAGCAGAGAAAGACGTGCACGCCGCATTAACTATGGCTACACCTTC
>NA|TRBJ1-5|TRBD1|14|TRBV20-1
CSANPGQGGHPQHF
TGCAGTGCTAATCCGGGACAGGGGGGTCATCCCCAGCATTTT
>few|TRBJ2-2|NA|14|TRBV14
CASSRDLNTGELFF
TGTGCCAGCAGCCGGGACCTAAACACCGGGGAGCTGTTTTTT
>many|TRBJ1-5|TRBD1|14|TRBV20-1
CSARGAQGGQPQHF
TGCAGTGCTAGAGGCGCCCAGGGGGGACAGCCCCAGCATTTT
>many|TRBJ1-2|NA|14|TRBV6-1
CASRAQGGYYGYTF
TGTGCCAGCAGAGCCCAGGGAGGGTACTATGGCTACACCTTC
>NA|TRBJ1-1|NA|14|TRBV5-1
CAGSWGTANTEAFF
TGCGCCGGCAGCTGGGGGACCGCGAACACTGAAGCTTTCTTT
>many|TRBJ2-3|TRBD2|16|TRBV9
CASSVGAGGPADTQYF
TGTGCCAGCAGCGTAGGAGCGGGAGGGCCGGCAGATACGCAGTATTTT
>NA|TRBJ2-1|TRBD2|15|TRBV19
CASKVAGSSYNEQFF
TGTGCCAGTAAGGTAGCGGGCAGCTCCTACAATGAGCAGTTCTTC
>many|TRBJ2-3|TRBD2|16|TRBV11-1
CASSRSSGSGTDTQYF
TGTGCCAGCAGCCGTTCTAGCGGGAGTGGCACAGATACGCAGTATTTT
>NA|TRBJ1-4|NA|16|TRBV11-2
CASSLGELTLNEKLFF
TGTGCCAGCAGCTTGGGGGAGCTCACCCTTAATGAAAAACTGTTTTTT
>many|TRBJ2-7|TRBD2|16|TRBV29-1
CSVEAPGLAGAYEQYF
TGCAGCGTTGAAGCCCCGGGACTAGCGGGAGCCTACGAGCAGTACTTC
>many|TRBJ2-3|TRBD2|16|TRBV20-1
CSASRALAGVLDTQYF
TGCAGTGCTAGCAGAGCACTAGCGGGAGTTTTAGATACGCAGTATTTT
>few|TRBJ1-5|TRBD1|20|TRBV7-6
CASSPNHPTVRTGGWQPQHF
TGTGCCAGCAGCCCAAATCATCCCACAGTCCGGACAGGAGGATGGCAGCCCCAGCATTTT
>many|TRBJ2-1|TRBD2|15|TRBV7-2
CASSPDSGTSNEQFF
TGTGCCAGCAGCCCGGATAGCGGGACATCCAATGAGCAGTTCTTC
>many|TRBJ1-2|NA|14|TRBV6-5
CASSYSPREFGYTF
TGTGCCAGCAGTTACTCCCCGAGGGAGTTTGGCTACACCTTC
>NA|TRBJ2-1|TRBD2|16|TRBV7-9
CASSPEGTSPYNEQFF
TGTGCCAGCAGCCCGGAGGGGACTAGTCCATACAATGAGCAGTTCTTC
>few|TRBJ1-1|NA|16|TRBV14
CASSPRILGMNTEAFF
TGTGCCAGCAGCCCCCGAATCCTAGGAATGAACACTGAAGCTTTCTTT
>many|TRBJ2-7|TRBD2|16|TRBV6-2/TRBV6-3
CASKRLAGEVRNEQYF
TGTGCCAGCAAAAGACTAGCGGGAGAGGTGAGGAACGAGCAGTACTTC
>many|TRBJ2-7|NA|12|TRBV5-4
CASSYGLFEQYF
TGTGCCAGCAGCTATGGACTATTCGAGCAGTACTTC
>many|TRBJ2-1|NA|14|TRBV11-2
CASSLAGSRNEQFF
TGTGCCAGCAGCTTGGCCGGGAGCCGAAATGAGCAGTTCTTC